A single sample gave rise to the 15 T cell receptor beta chains below, sequenced in a study of blood T cells in healthy people across ages. A sample-barcoded 5' primer and a J-beta primer mix were used in a second PCR of about 6 to 11 cycles. TCRdb reprocessed the 5' RACE reads with MiXCR, giving one entry per CDR3 protein. Among some 290,000 distinct CDR3 sequences listed, 25% to 30% were seen once. The source material was blood. The receptors stem from a woman aged 70-85 years in good health.

In regard to this clonotype: The junction does not match germline at one end; this may be a read error. The V call is TRBV2, the J call TRBJ2-7; 9 bases line up with TRBD1. The length of the CDR3 is 15 residues. Germline V CDR1 and CDR2: SNHLY, FYNNEI. The CDR3 region has the DNA TGTACCAGCACCAGAGACAGGGGGTTACCCTACGAGCAGTACTTC. Its translation is CTSTRDRGLPYEQYF. Filled out from reference TRBV2 and TRBJ2-7, the complete variable domain reads EPEVTQTPSHQVTQMGQEVILRCVPISNHLYFYWYRQILGQKVEFLVSFYNNEISEKSEIFDDQFSVERPDGSNFTLKIRSTKLEDSAMYFCTSTRDRGLPYEQYFGPGTRLTVT.

The chain couples TRBV2 to TRBJ2-3; TRBD2 is a possible D gene (6 bases). Per germline, CDR1 SNHLY and CDR2 FYNNEI. This CDR3 is 16 amino acids long. V lost 2 bases, J lost 2 bases, and 14 bases lay in between. The CDR3 DNA reads as TGTGCCAGCAGTGAACTTGGTGGGGGGTCCACAGATACGCAGTATTTT. Its protein is CASSELGGGSTDTQYF.

The chain has TRBV12-3 or TRBV12-4 and TRBJ2-1; D unresolved. V lost 0 bases, J lost 4 bases, and 1 base lay in between. The CDR3 contains 12 residues. CDR3 loop: CASSLAYNEQFF. The CDR3 bases are TGTGCCAGCAGTTTAGCGTACAATGAGCAGTTCTTC.

In this sample, this clonotype turned up a few times. The chain couples TRBV20-1 to TRBJ2-2; 9 nucleotides agree with TRBD1. This CDR3 is built from 14 residues. The germline CDR1 and CDR2 sequences are DFQATT and SNEGSKA (reference sequence). With V trimmed by 6 bases and J by 1 base, 3 bases remained unmatched. The CDR3 reads CSAAGQGNTGELFF. The CDR3 nucleotides read TGCAGTGCCGCGGGACAGGGGAACACCGGGGAGCTGTTTTTT.

In this sample, this clonotype turned up a few times. The genes are TRBV5-8 and TRBJ1-6, with D perhaps TRBD1 (5 bases). The CDR3 contains 14 residues. CDR1 and CDR2 (germline): SGHTS, YDEGEE. V lost 7 bases and J 10 bases, leaving 18 bases between the germline ends. DNA of the CDR3: TGTGCCAGCCCTGGACGGGCCTGGGGGTCACCCCTCCACTTT. Residues: CASPGRAWGSPLHF.

The V gene is TRBV7-2, the J gene TRBJ1-5; TRBD1 matches 9 bases. CDR1 and CDR2 from the germline V gene are SGHTA and FQGNSA. Germline trimming cut 5 bases from V and 7 bases from J; bases unmatched to any gene: 9. CDR3 length equals 15 residues. The CDR3 region is CASSLGQGTKQPQHF. CDR3 bases: TGTGCCAGCAGCCTGGGACAGGGAACGAAACAGCCCCAGCATTTT.

This clonotype came up many times. The chain couples TRBV4-1 to TRBJ2-1; possibly TRBD2 for D (5 bases). The DNA matches TRBJ2-5 better at its end, which makes the J call doubtful. The CDR3 covers 12 residues. CDR1 MGHRA and CDR2 YSYEKL come from the germline V gene. The CDR3 protein is CASSQVRGTQYF. CDR3 in DNA: TGCGCCAGCAGCCAAGTCCGGGGGACCCAGTACTTC.

The V and J genes are TRBV9 and TRBJ1-4, with a weak D call TRBD1 (5 bases). Trimming shortened V by 4 bases and J by 3 bases, and 13 bases separated the two germline ends. CDR3 length: 15 residues. CDR1 is SGDLS, CDR2 YYNGEE, per germline. CDR3 amino acids: CASSPREGSNEKLFF. The CDR3 nucleotides are TGTGCCAGCAGCCCGAGAGAGGGGTCTAATGAAAAACTGTTTTTT.

The chain joins TRBV4-3 to TRBJ2-2; the match to TRBD1 covers 7 bases. CDR1 is LGHNA and CDR2 is YSLEER in the germline V gene. This CDR3 has 17 amino acids. Trimming at V came to 2 bases and at J to 4 bases, leaving 10 bases not matched to a gene. CDR3 loop: CASSQKTGYYSTGELFF. As DNA, the CDR3 is TGCGCCAGCAGCCAAAAGACAGGGTATTATAGCACCGGGGAGCTGTTTTTT.

This clonotype occurred a few times. This chain links TRBV29-1 with TRBJ2-7; 9 bases agree with TRBD2. The CDR3 is 15 amino acids. CDR1 is SQVTM, CDR2 ANQGSEA, per germline. V lost 3 bases, J lost 0 bases, and 6 bases stayed unmatched. CDR3 loop: CSVDETSGSSYEQYF. CDR3 coding DNA: TGCAGCGTTGATGAGACTAGCGGTAGCTCCTACGAGCAGTACTTC.

This clonotype was counted between two and nine times. This rearrangement joins TRBV28 to TRBJ2-7, with D uncertain. In germline, CDR1 is MDHEN, CDR2 SYDVKM. The CDR3 runs 14 residues. Trimming removed 1 base at V and 3 bases at J, with 10 bases between. The CDR3 nucleotides read TGTGCCAGCAGTTTATTTGTCGGCAACTACGAGCAGTACTTC. Protein sequence: CASSLFVGNYEQYF.

CDR3 sequence: CSARQIRGRGDTQYF. The DNA for the CDR3 is TGCAGTGCTAGACAAATACGGGGACGCGGAGATACGCAGTATTTT. This chain links TRBV20-1 with TRBJ2-3; the D call may be TRBD1 or TRBD2 (5 bases each). Between the trimmed V and J ends, which lost 2 bases and 5 bases, there was a span of 17 bases. This CDR3 has 15 residues. The germline V gene has CDR1 DFQATT and CDR2 SNEGSKA (reference sequence).

This clonotype was seen more than once but under ten times. The rearrangement uses TRBV20-1 and TRBJ2-3; TRBD2 aligns across 8 bases. Germline V lookup: CDR1 DFQATT, CDR2 SNEGSKA (reference sequence). The length of the CDR3 is 17 residues. The junction had 13 bases not matched to a gene; V was cut back by 3 bases and J by 2 bases. The CDR3 reads CSASVSGGLENTDTQYF. The DNA of the CDR3 is TGCAGTGCTAGTGTATCGGGAGGGCTAGAAAACACAGATACGCAGTATTTT.

This chain connects TRBV20-1 to TRBJ2-2; TRBD2 aligns across 8 bases. Germline CDR1 and CDR2: DFQATT and SNEGSKA (reference sequence). The CDR3 length is 16 residues. V was pared by 6 bases and J by 3 bases, with 12 bases of the junction left unmatched. The CDR3 coding sequence is TGCAGTGCCCATAACTCACTAGCGGCCCACACCGGGGAGCTGTTTTTT. Encoded protein: CSAHNSLAAHTGELFF.

This clonotype came up a few times. The chain joins TRBV6-2 or TRBV6-3 to TRBJ2-1; 8 bases align to TRBD1. CDR3 length: 15 residues. CDR1 is MNHEY, CDR2 SVGEGT, per germline. The J segment lost 4 bases and the V segment lost 6 bases, leaving 8 bases of the junction unmatched. CDR3 nucleotides: TGTGCCAGCAGCCCAACAGGGGGAGGTTACAATGAGCAGTTCTTC. Translation gives CASSPTGGGYNEQFF.